These 24 T cell receptor beta chains came from one sample sequenced in a study of cytomegalovirus exposure and HLA in healthy donors (dated by TCRdb to the late 2010s). Receptor libraries were prepared by the immunoSEQ multiplex PCR assay. A mixture of 60 forward primers for TCR Vbeta segments and 13 reverse primers for TCR Jbeta segments was used in the multiplex PCR. The table comes from immuneACCESS by way of TCRdb, which keeps in-frame sequences with V and J called. Part of the clones is missing from these tables; in studies checked, under half for an unresolved V gene and the rest for unknown reasons. The sample yields about 170,000 clones; over 80% were counted once. Together, the top ten hold approximately 1.4% of the sample. Sequencing was performed on PBMCs. The receptors originated from a girl aged 5-17 years in good health and CMV-seropositive.

The chain employs TRBV11-3 and TRBJ2-5, with TRBD1 matching 12 bases. V shed 5 bases and J 5 bases; nucleotides not matched to a gene: 6. Germline V gene data show CDR1 as SGHNT and CDR2 as YENEEA. The CDR3 runs to 15 residues. CDR3 region: CASSKGQGAFETQYF. DNA of the CDR3: TGTGCCAGCAGCAAGGGACAGGGGGCTTTTGAGACCCAGTACTTC.

This rearrangement joins TRBV5-1 to TRBJ1-2; no reliable D call. Germline values: CDR1 SGHRS, CDR2 YFSETQ. CDR3 size: 14 residues. Trimming took off 4 bases at V and 2 bases at J, with 12 bases between the two ends. CDR3 residues: CASSATAGNYGYTF. The CDR3, as DNA: TGCGCCAGCAGCGCGACGGCGGGGAACTATGGCTACACCTTC.

This clone was seen only once. The chain uses TRBV30 and TRBJ1-2; D remains unclear. The CDR3 totals 12 residues. Germline V CDR1 and CDR2: GTSNPN, SVGIG (reference sequence). Deletions cut 2 bases from V and 8 bases from J, with 12 bases between. This CDR3 reads CAWSTWTGGYTF. CDR3 coding DNA: TGTGCCTGGAGTACTTGGACGGGGGGCTACACCTTC.

J is TRBJ1-1 and V is TRBV6-1; D uncertain. This CDR3 is built from 12 residues. V dropped 6 bases and J dropped 7 bases, with 12 bases sitting between them. Germline V gene lookup returns CDR1 MNHNS and CDR2 SASEGT. CDR3 in amino acids: CASSPRSGEAFF. The CDR3 bases are TGTGCCAGCAGCCCCCGGAGCGGTGAAGCTTTCTTT.

This chain uses TRBV27 with TRBJ2-7; D uncertain. Germline V gene sequence: CDR1 MNHEY, CDR2 SMNVEV (reference sequence). V shed 7 bases and J shed 1 base, with 14 bases lying between them. This CDR3 spans 14 amino acids. The CDR3 reads CASTSKTNSYEQYF. The CDR3 region has the DNA TGTGCCAGCACCTCTAAGACAAATTCCTACGAGCAGTACTTC.

This clone has a handful of counts. V usage is TRBV19 and J usage is TRBJ2-3, with 9 bases aligning to TRBD2. Trimming removed 5 bases from V and 2 bases from J; junction bases left unmatched: 8. CDR1 and CDR2 (germline): LNHDA, SQIVND (reference sequence). This CDR3 comprises 16 residues. The CDR3 loop reads CASSLGAGGPTDTQYF. CDR3 DNA: TGTGCCAGTAGTTTAGGGGCGGGAGGGCCCACAGATACGCAGTATTTT.

V usage is TRBV5-1 and J usage is TRBJ2-5; the match to TRBD2 covers 13 bases. This CDR3 contains 17 residues. J was trimmed by 2 bases and V by 1 base; bases with no gene match: 5. Per germline, CDR1 SGHRS and CDR2 YFSETQ. The CDR3 spells CASSLSGLAGEQETQYF. CDR3 in DNA: TGCGCCAGCAGCTTGTCCGGACTAGCGGGAGAGCAAGAGACCCAGTACTTC.

This clone appeared once. The CDR3 is CASSERQTSSYEQYF. CDR3 DNA: TGTGCCAGCAGTGAGAGACAGACTAGCTCCTACGAGCAGTACTTC. The chain couples TRBV2 to TRBJ2-7, with D maybe TRBD2 (6 bases). Germline assignment: CDR1 SNHLY and CDR2 FYNNEI. The V end was cut by 3 bases, the J end by 0 bases, with 12 bases between. The CDR3 length is 15 residues.

The gene calls are TRBV30 and TRBJ1-3; tentatively, D is TRBD1 (5 bases). The CDR3 has 15 amino acids. CDR1 and CDR2 (germline): GTSNPN, SVGIG (reference sequence). V was clipped by 3 bases and J by 0 bases, with 12 bases between them. CDR3 protein: CAWRLGPSSGNTIYF. CDR3 in DNA: TGTGCCTGGAGGCTGGGGCCCAGCTCTGGAAACACCATATATTTT.

The CDR3 sequence is CASSPRRGPYTQYF. As DNA, the CDR3 is TGTGCCAGCAGCCCAAGGCGGGGCCCGTATACGCAGTATTTT. The V and J genes are TRBV14 and TRBJ2-3; tentatively, D is TRBD2 (6 bases). The V gene lost 4 bases and the J gene lost 7 bases, with 15 bases spanning the gap. Germline loops: CDR1 SGHDN, CDR2 FVKESK. The CDR3 has 14 amino acids.

The rearrangement joins TRBV5-1 to TRBJ1-3; TRBD1 might be the D (5 bases). The V end was cut by 0 bases, the J end by 0 bases, with 10 bases between. This CDR3 spans 16 amino acids. From germline, CDR1 is SGHRS and CDR2 YFSETQ. CDR3 residues: CASSLGQPSSGNTIYF. CDR3 in DNA: TGCGCCAGCAGCTTGGGACAGCCCAGCTCTGGAAACACCATATATTTT.

The V gene is TRBV30, the J gene TRBJ2-6; TRBD1 matches 7 bases. This CDR3 is built from 16 residues. V dropped 1 base and J dropped 0; count of bases not matched to a gene: 3. Germline loops: CDR1 GTSNPN, CDR2 SVGIG (reference sequence). In DNA, the CDR3 is TGTGCCTGGAGTGCAGACAGGGTCTCTGGGGCCAACGTCCTGACTTTC. It codes for CAWSADRVSGANVLTF. The full variable domain, with the rest looked up from reference TRBV30 and TRBJ2-6, is SQTIHQWPATLVQPVGSPLSLECTVEGTSNPNLYWYRQAAGRGLQLLFYSVGIGQISSEVPQNLSASRPQDRQFILSSKKLLLSDSGFYLCAWSADRVSGANVLTFGAGSRLTVL.

The V gene is TRBV7-9, the J gene TRBJ1-2; tentative D call: TRBD1 (5 bases). Trimming took off 5 bases at V and 0 bases at J, with 13 bases between the two ends. This CDR3 comprises 15 residues. Looked up from germline, CDR1 is SEHNR and CDR2 is FQNEAQ (reference sequence). CDR3 in amino acids: CASSPQGSPNYGYTF. DNA of the CDR3: TGTGCCAGCAGCCCCCAGGGCAGCCCTAACTATGGCTACACCTTC.

This clone was counted once. J is TRBJ2-7 and V is TRBV10-2; 8 positions match TRBD1. The V gene end was trimmed by 6 bases and the J gene end by 3 bases; junction bases not matched to a gene: 4. CDR1 is WSHSY and CDR2 is SAAADI in the germline V gene. The CDR3 spans 13 residues. The CDR3 DNA reads TGCGCCAGCAGAGACAGGGGCAACTACGAGCAGTACTTC. Protein: CASRDRGNYEQYF.

The chain recombines TRBV18 with TRBJ2-1, with 7 bases that match TRBD1. Germline V CDR1 and CDR2: KGHSH, LQKENI. V was clipped by 6 bases and J by 9 bases; unmatched bases: 8. The CDR3 contains 13 residues. The CDR3 DNA is TGTGCCAGCTCCCCAACAGGGGCGAGTGAGCAGTTCTTC. As protein: CASSPTGASEQFF.

This clone was seen a single time. The gene calls are TRBV29-1 and TRBJ2-1; 11 bases line up with TRBD2. With V trimmed by 5 bases and J by 11 bases, 14 bases remained unmatched. Germline V gene sequence: CDR1 SQVTM, CDR2 ANQGSEA. The CDR3 extends over 15 amino acids. The CDR3 here is CSVKGGTSGYRQQFF. The CDR3, as DNA: TGCAGCGTTAAAGGGGGGACTAGCGGTTATCGACAGCAGTTCTTC.

The V call is TRBV27, the J call TRBJ1-2; no clear D gene. Germline V CDR1 and CDR2: MNHEY, SMNVEV (reference sequence). The CDR3 covers 15 residues. Between the trimmed V and J ends, which lost 4 bases and 0 bases, there was a span of 12 bases. DNA of the CDR3: TGTGCCAGCAGTTCAGGTTACCCATCTAACTATGGCTACACCTTC. This translates into CASSSGYPSNYGYTF.

This chain uses TRBV5-4 with TRBJ1-1; a weak D match, TRBD1 (6 bases). The CDR3 has 13 residues. Looked up from germline, CDR1 is SGHNT and CDR2 is YYREEE (reference sequence). The V end lost 5 bases, the J end lost 2 bases, and 10 bases lay between the germline ends. CDR3 sequence (DNA): TGTGCCAGCAGGGGGGCCGGAAACACTGAAGCTTTCTTT. Translation: CASRGAGNTEAFF.

The chain combines TRBV10-1 with TRBJ1-5, with TRBD1 matching 7 bases. CDR1 and CDR2 (germline): WNHNN, SYGVQD (reference sequence). Trimming removed 5 bases from V and 1 base from J; junction bases left unmatched: 11. The CDR3 loop spans 17 amino acids. The CDR3 bases are TGCGCCAGCAGTACCCCAGGGGGAGTGGGAAGCAATCAGCCCCAGCATTTT. Translation gives CASSTPGGVGSNQPQHF.

This chain connects TRBV5-5 to TRBJ1-1; D is ambiguous. Trimming removed 2 bases from V and 7 bases from J, with 9 bases in between. Germline CDR1 SGHKS, CDR2 YYEKEE (reference sequence). CDR3 length equals 12 residues. The CDR3 sequence is CASSLSGIEAFF. Written as DNA, the CDR3 is TGTGCCAGCAGCTTATCCGGGATTGAAGCTTTCTTT.

This chain uses TRBV5-1 with TRBJ1-2; no reliable D call. Germline-derived CDR1 and CDR2 are SGHRS and YFSETQ. This CDR3 region has 15 residues. Trimming took off 3 bases at V and 0 bases at J, with 12 bases between the two ends. The CDR3 bases are TGCGCCAGCAGCTACGACATCCCAGCTAACTATGGCTACACCTTC. Translation: CASSYDIPANYGYTF.

The rearrangement links TRBV27 to TRBJ2-7, with 10 bases that match TRBD1. The CDR3 runs to 14 residues. CDR1 is MNHEY, CDR2 SMNVEV, per germline (reference sequence). V lost 5 bases, J lost 3 bases, and 4 bases stayed unmatched. The CDR3 here is CASSTWTGGYEQYF. The DNA for the CDR3 is TGTGCCAGCAGTACCTGGACAGGGGGCTACGAGCAGTACTTC.

The V and J genes are TRBV10-3 and TRBJ2-1, with 9 nucleotides matching TRBD1. Germline loops: CDR1 ENHRY, CDR2 SYGVKD. This CDR3 comprises 14 residues. After removal of 9 bases from V and 9 bases from J, the junction contained 12 bases not matched to a gene. The DNA of the CDR3 is TGTGCCATGGCAACGGACAGGGGAAGGGTTGAGCAGTTCTTC. It translates to CAMATDRGRVEQFF.

The chain links TRBV10-3 to TRBJ2-5, with a possible D match to TRBD1 (6 bases). Trimming cost V 6 bases and J 4 bases, with 15 bases left between them. The CDR3 has 14 residues. Germline CDR1 ENHRY, CDR2 SYGVKD. CDR3: CAIRSGARRETQYF. The CDR3 DNA reads TGTGCCATCAGATCAGGGGCGCGTCGAGAGACCCAGTACTTC.